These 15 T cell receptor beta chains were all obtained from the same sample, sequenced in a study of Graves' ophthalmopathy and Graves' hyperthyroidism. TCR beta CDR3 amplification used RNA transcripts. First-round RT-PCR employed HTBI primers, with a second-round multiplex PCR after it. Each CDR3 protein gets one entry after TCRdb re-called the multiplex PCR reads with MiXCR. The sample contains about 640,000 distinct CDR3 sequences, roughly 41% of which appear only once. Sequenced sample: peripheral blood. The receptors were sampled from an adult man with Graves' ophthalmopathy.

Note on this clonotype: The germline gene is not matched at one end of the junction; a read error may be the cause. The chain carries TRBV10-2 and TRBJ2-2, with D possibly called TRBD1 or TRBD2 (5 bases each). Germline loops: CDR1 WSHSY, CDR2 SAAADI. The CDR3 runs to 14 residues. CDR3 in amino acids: CASSDRVKAGELVF. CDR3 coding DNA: TGCGCCAGCAGTGACAGGGTAAAGGCCGGGGAGCTGGTTTTT.

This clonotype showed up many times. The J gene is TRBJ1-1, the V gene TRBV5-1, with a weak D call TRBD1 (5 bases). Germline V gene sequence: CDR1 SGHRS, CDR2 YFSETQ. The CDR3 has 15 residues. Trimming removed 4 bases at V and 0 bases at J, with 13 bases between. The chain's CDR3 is CASSEGVGVNTEAFF. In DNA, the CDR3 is TGCGCCAGCAGCGAAGGGGTCGGGGTGAACACTGAAGCTTTCTTT. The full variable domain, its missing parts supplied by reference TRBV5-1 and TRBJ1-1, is KAGVTQTPRYLIKTRGQQVTLSCSPISGHRSVSWYQQTPGQGLQFLFEYFSETQRNKGNFPGRFSGRQFSNSRSEMNVSTLELGDSALYLCASSEGVGVNTEAFFGQGTRLTVV.

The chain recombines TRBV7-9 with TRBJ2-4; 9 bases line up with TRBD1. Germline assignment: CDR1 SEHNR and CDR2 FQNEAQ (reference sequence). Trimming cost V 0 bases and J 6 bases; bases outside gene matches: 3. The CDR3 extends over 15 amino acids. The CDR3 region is CASSLALGQGNIQYF. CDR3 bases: TGTGCCAGCAGCTTAGCGTTGGGACAGGGAAACATTCAGTACTTC.

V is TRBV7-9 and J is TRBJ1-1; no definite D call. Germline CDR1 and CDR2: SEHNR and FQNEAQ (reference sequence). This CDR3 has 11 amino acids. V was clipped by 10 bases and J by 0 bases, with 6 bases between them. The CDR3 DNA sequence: TGTGCCAACGACCTGAACACTGAAGCTTTCTTT. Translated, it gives CANDLNTEAFF. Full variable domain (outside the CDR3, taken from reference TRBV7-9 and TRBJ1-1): DTGVSQNPRHKITKRGQNVTFRCDPISEHNRLYWYRQTLGQGPEFLTYFQNEAQLEKSRLLSDRFSAERPKGSFSTLEIQRTEQGDSAMYLCANDLNTEAFFGQGTRLTVV.

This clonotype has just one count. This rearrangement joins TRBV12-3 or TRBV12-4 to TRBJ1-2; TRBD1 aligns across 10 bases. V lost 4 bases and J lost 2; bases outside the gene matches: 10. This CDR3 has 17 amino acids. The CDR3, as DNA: TGTGCCAGCAGTTCCGGGACAGGGGCCCTAAAGAACTATGGCTACACCTTC. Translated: CASSSGTGALKNYGYTF.

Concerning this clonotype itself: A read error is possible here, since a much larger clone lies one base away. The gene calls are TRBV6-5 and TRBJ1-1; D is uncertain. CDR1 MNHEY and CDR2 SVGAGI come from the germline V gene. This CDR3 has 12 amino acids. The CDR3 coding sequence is TGTGTCAGCAGACCTCCAAGCACTGAAGCTTTCTTT. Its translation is CVSRPPSTEAFF.

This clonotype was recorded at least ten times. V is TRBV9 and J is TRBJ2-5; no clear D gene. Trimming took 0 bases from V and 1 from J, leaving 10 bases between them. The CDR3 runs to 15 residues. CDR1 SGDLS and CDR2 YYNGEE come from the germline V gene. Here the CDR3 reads CASSVESRIQETQYF. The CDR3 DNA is TGTGCCAGCAGCGTAGAGTCCAGAATCCAAGAGACCCAGTACTTC. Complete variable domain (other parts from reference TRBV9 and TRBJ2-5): DSGVTQTPKHLITATGQRVTLRCSPRSGDLSVYWYQQSLDQGLQFLIQYYNGEERAKGNILERFSAQQFPDLHSELNLSSLELGDSALYFCASSVESRIQETQYFGPGTRLLVL.

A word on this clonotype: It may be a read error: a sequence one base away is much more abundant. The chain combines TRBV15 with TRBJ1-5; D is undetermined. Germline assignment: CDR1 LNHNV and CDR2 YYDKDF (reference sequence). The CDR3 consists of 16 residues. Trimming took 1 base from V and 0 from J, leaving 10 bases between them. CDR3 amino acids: CATSRGGSFSNQPQHF. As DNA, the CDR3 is TGTGCCACCAGCAGAGGTGGCAGTTTTAGCAATCAGCCCCAGCATTTT.

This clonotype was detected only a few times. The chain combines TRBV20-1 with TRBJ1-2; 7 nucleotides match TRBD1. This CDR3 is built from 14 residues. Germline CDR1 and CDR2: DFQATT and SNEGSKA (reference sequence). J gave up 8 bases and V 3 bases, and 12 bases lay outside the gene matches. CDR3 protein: CSARTGTDSGGYTF. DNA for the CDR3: TGCAGTGCTAGGACAGGGACAGATTCTGGAGGCTACACCTTC.

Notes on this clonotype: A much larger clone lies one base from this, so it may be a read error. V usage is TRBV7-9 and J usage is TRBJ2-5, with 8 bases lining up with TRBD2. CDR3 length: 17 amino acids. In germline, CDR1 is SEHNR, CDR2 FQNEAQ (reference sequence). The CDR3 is CASSLDFGTRVQKTQYF. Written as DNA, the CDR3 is TGTGCCAGCAGCTTAGATTTCGGGACTAGAGTCCAAAAGACCCAGTACTTC.

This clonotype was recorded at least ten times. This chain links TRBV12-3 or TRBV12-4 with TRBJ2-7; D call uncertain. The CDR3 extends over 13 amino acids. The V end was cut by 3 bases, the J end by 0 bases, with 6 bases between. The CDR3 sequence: CASSFPSSYEQYF. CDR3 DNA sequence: TGTGCCAGCAGTTTCCCGAGCTCCTACGAGCAGTACTTC.

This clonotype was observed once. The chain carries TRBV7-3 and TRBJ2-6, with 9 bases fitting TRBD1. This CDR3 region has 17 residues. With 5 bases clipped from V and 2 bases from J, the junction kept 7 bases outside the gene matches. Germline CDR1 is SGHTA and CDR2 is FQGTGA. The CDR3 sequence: CASSQDRGPTGANVLTF. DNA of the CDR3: TGTGCCAGCAGCCAGGACAGGGGTCCGACTGGGGCCAACGTCCTGACTTTC.

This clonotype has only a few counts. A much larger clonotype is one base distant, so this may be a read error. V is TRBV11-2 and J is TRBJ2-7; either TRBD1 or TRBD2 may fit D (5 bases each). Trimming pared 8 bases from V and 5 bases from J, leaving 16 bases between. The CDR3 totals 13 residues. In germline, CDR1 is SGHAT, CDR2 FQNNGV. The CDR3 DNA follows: TGTGCCAGCCGCCCCGGGGCGAGGAACGAGCAGTACTTC. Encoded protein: CASRPGARNEQYF.

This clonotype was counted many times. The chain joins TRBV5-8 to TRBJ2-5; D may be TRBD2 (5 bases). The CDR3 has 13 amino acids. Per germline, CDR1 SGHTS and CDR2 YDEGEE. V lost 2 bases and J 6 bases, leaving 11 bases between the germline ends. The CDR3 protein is CASSFELEQTQYF. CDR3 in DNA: TGTGCCAGCAGCTTTGAACTAGAGCAGACCCAGTACTTC. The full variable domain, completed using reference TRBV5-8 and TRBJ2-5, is EAGVTQSPTHLIKTRGQQATLRCSPISGHTSVYWYQQALGLGLQFLLWYDEGEERNRGNFPPRFSGRQFPNYSSELNVNALELEDSALYLCASSFELEQTQYFGPGTRLLVL.

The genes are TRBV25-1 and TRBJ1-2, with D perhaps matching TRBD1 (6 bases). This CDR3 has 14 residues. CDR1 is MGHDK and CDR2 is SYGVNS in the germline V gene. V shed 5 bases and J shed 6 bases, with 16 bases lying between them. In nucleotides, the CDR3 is TGTGCCAGCAGTAAAACAGGGCGAGGGGATGGCTACACCTTC. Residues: CASSKTGRGDGYTF.